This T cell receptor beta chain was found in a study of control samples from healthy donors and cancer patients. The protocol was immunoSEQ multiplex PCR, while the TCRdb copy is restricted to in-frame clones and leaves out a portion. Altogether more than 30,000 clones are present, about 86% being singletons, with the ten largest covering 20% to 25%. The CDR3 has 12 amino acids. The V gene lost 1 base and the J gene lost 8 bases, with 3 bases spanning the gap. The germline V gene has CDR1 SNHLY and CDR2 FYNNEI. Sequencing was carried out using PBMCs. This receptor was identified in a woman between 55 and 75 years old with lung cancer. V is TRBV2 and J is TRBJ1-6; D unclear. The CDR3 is CASSEGYSPLHF. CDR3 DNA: TGTGCCAGCAGTGAAGGGTATTCACCCCTCCACTTT.